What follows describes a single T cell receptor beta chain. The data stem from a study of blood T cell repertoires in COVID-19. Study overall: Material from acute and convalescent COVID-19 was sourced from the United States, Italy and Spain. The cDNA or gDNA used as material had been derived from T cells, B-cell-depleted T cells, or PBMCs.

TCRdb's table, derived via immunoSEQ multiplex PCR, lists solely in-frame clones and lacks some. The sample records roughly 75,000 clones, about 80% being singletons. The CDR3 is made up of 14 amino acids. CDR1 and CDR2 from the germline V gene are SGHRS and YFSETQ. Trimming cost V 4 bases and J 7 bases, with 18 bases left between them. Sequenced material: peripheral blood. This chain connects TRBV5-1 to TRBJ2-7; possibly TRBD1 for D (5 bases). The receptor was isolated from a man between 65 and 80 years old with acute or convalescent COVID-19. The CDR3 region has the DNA TGCGCCAGCAGCCTTGTGGGTAATAACAGGGAGCAGTACTTC. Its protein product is CASSLVGNNREQYF.